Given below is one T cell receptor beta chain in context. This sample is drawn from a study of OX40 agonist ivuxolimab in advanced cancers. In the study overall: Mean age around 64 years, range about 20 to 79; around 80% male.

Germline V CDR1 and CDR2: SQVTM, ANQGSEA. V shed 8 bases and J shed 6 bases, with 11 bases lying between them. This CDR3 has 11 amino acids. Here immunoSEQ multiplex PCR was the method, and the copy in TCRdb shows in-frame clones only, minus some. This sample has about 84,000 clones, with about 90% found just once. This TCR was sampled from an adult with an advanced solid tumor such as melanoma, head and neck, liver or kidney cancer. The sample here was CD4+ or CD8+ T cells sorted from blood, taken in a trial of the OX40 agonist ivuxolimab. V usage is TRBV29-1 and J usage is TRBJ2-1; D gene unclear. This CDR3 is CSTRPVNEQFF. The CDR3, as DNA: TGCAGCACCCGTCCAGTCAATGAGCAGTTCTTC.